This entry concerns a single TCR beta chain. Its antigen is undetermined. Sequencing used immunoSEQ multiplex PCR; TCRdb keeps in-frame clones, though not all of them. The sample lists fewer than 15,000 clones, 76% occurring once. Pools of viral peptides were used by the ViraFEST assay to expand antigen-specific CD4+ T cells ahead of sequencing. Cells that had been cultured for about 10 days were the source of isolated CD4+ T cells. The person's infection with SARS-CoV-2, confirmed by PCR, took place between March and December 2020. Participants were given two doses of BNT162b2 or mRNA-1273 vaccine. This entry comes from a study of vaccination effects on CD4 cells after COVID-19. V lost 2 bases and J 6 bases, leaving 13 bases between the germline ends. The CDR3 runs 13 residues. Germline V gives CDR1 SQVTM, CDR2 ANQGSEA.

V gene TRBV29-1 combines with J gene TRBJ1-2; D may be TRBD1 (5 bases). This sample comprised CD4+ T cells from PBMCs cultured with HCoV-NL63 spike peptides, obtained after COVID-19 vaccination. The source is a human donor who had a prior SARS-CoV-2 infection. The CDR3 DNA follows: TGCAGCGTTGAATTAATGGGACGGAATGGCTACACCTTC. It is translated as CSVELMGRNGYTF.